The 29 T cell receptor beta chains below all came from one sample that was sequenced in a study of CD8+ T cells in alopecia areata. Isolated RNA was reverse transcribed into cDNA used as the sequencing template. Clones were read by immunoSEQ multiplex PCR, and TCRdb kept only the in-frame ones, dropping some. The sample gives 180,000 or so clones, about 66% of which show up once; approximately 10% is in the top ten. Sequenced material: CD8+ T cells sorted from blood, taken at week 0. These receptor sequences come from a human donor with alopecia areata.

The chain is built from TRBV28 and TRBJ2-1, with TRBD2 matching 14 bases. Germline lookup yields CDR1 MDHEN and CDR2 SYDVKM. The CDR3 runs to 15 residues. V was clipped by 6 bases and J by 3 bases; unmatched bases: 1. CDR3 residues: CASSGTSGGYNEQFF. For the CDR3, the DNA is TGTGCCAGCAGCGGGACTAGCGGGGGCTACAATGAGCAGTTCTTC.

This clone was seen more than once but under ten times. The chain recombines TRBV11-2 with TRBJ2-3, with 10 bases lining up with TRBD1. There are 15 residues in the CDR3. V dropped 3 bases and J dropped 9; count of bases not matched to a gene: 9. Germline CDR1 and CDR2: SGHAT and FQNNGV. The CDR3 coding sequence is TGTGCCAGCAGCTTCGTCTCAGGACAGGGGGGCACGCAGTATTTT. It codes for CASSFVSGQGGTQYF. Complete variable domain (other parts from reference TRBV11-2 and TRBJ2-3): EAGVAQSPRYKIIEKRQSVAFWCNPISGHATLYWYQQILGQGPKLLIQFQNNGVVDDSQLPKDRFSAERLKGVDSTLKIQPAKLEDSAVYLCASSFVSGQGGTQYFGPGTRLTVL.

The table lists this clone with a few counts. The V gene is TRBV7-9, the J gene TRBJ2-2; D might be TRBD1 (6 bases). The length of the CDR3 is 17 residues. Trimming stripped 1 base from V and 5 bases from J, with 17 bases between. Germline loops: CDR1 SEHNR, CDR2 FQNEAQ (reference sequence). The CDR3 DNA reads TGTGCCAGCAGCTTAGGTGGCAGGGGCTTGAGGACCGGGGAGCTGTTTTTT. Translated, it gives CASSLGGRGLRTGELFF.

The chain joins TRBV9 to TRBJ1-1, with D perhaps TRBD1 (5 bases). Trimming shortened V by 0 bases and J by 3 bases, and 9 bases separated the two germline ends. Germline CDR1 reads SGDLS; CDR2 reads YYNGEE. This CDR3 spans 14 amino acids. The DNA of the CDR3 is TGTGCCAGCAGCGTAGGTGGGGGAGACACTGAAGCTTTCTTT. Translating gives CASSVGGGDTEAFF.

The rearrangement joins TRBV10-3 to TRBJ2-2, with 10 bases lining up with TRBD1. With 4 bases clipped from V and 0 bases from J, the junction kept 5 bases outside the gene matches. CDR3 length: 17 residues. The germline gives CDR1 ENHRY, CDR2 SYGVKD. The CDR3 here is CAISGSDRGSNTGELFF. The CDR3 DNA reads TGTGCCATCAGTGGCTCGGACAGGGGGTCGAACACCGGGGAGCTGTTTTTT.

The genes are TRBV27 and TRBJ2-3; TRBD1 matches 10 bases. V was clipped by 5 bases and J by 4 bases; unmatched bases: 6. The CDR3 has 15 residues. Germline V lookup: CDR1 MNHEY, CDR2 SMNVEV (reference sequence). DNA for the CDR3: TGTGCCAGCAGTCAAGACAGGGGGCGCGCAGATACGCAGTATTTT. Encoded protein: CASSQDRGRADTQYF.

CDR3 loop: CASGLDRGSGYTF. DNA for the CDR3: TGCGCCAGCGGACTTGACAGGGGGTCTGGCTACACCTTC. V is TRBV5-1 and J is TRBJ1-2; 9 bases line up with TRBD1. Trimming at V came to 7 bases and at J to 7 bases, leaving 8 bases not matched to a gene. The CDR3 totals 13 residues. Germline CDR1 and CDR2: SGHRS and YFSETQ.

This clone has only a few counts. V is TRBV9 and J is TRBJ2-7, with D uncertain. The CDR3 consists of 13 residues. Per the germline V gene, CDR1 is SGDLS and CDR2 is YYNGEE. The V end lost 5 bases, the J end lost 0 bases, and 9 bases lay between the germline ends. The CDR3 is CASSPATSYEQYF. The CDR3 DNA follows: TGTGCCAGCAGTCCCGCCACCTCCTACGAGCAGTACTTC.

The chain uses TRBV15 and TRBJ2-7; TRBD1 matches 9 bases. This CDR3 is built from 14 residues. Trimming took 1 base from V and 3 from J; bases not matched to a gene: 1. Germline values: CDR1 LNHNV, CDR2 YYDKDF (reference sequence). The CDR3: CATSRGQGGYEQYF. CDR3 nucleotides: TGTGCCACCAGCAGAGGACAGGGGGGCTACGAGCAGTACTTC.

The genes are TRBV2 and TRBJ1-5; D may be TRBD1 (5 bases). Trimming pared 2 bases from V and 1 base from J, leaving 9 bases between. Per germline, CDR1 SNHLY and CDR2 FYNNEI. This CDR3 contains 15 residues. CDR3 nucleotide sequence: TGTGCCAGCAGTGAATTTGGGGGAAGCAATCAGCCCCAGCATTTT. Translated: CASSEFGGSNQPQHF. Full variable domain (rest looked up from reference TRBV2 and TRBJ1-5): EPEVTQTPSHQVTQMGQEVILRCVPISNHLYFYWYRQILGQKVEFLVSFYNNEISEKSEIFDDQFSVERPDGSNFTLKIRSTKLEDSAMYFCASSEFGGSNQPQHFGDGTRLSIL.

V gene TRBV4-1 combines with J gene TRBJ2-7; D unresolved. Germline V gene data show CDR1 as MGHRA and CDR2 as YSYEKL. The CDR3 has 13 residues. Trimming removed 3 bases from V and 2 bases from J, with 8 bases in between. The CDR3 sequence: CASSHIAPYEQYF. CDR3 in DNA: TGCGCCAGCAGCCATATCGCCCCCTACGAGCAGTACTTC.

The rearrangement uses TRBV5-1 and TRBJ2-7; TRBD1 is a possible D gene (6 bases). Germline-derived CDR1 and CDR2 are SGHRS and YFSETQ. V was cut by 6 bases and J by 3 bases, with 10 bases left in between. This CDR3 contains 12 residues. The CDR3: CASTDRLYEQYF. For the CDR3, the DNA is TGCGCCAGCACAGACAGGCTCTACGAGCAGTACTTC.

V is TRBV6-5 and J is TRBJ2-7; unclear D gene. Germline V gene lookup returns CDR1 MNHEY and CDR2 SVGAGI. The CDR3 consists of 14 residues. V lost 5 bases, J lost 0 bases, and 11 bases lay in between. The CDR3 nucleotides read TGTGCCAGCAGTCGAAGCAGGAGCTCCTACGAGCAGTACTTC. Its protein product is CASSRSRSSYEQYF.

The chain links TRBV2 to TRBJ2-5; TRBD2 is a possible D gene (5 bases). CDR1 and CDR2 from the germline V gene are SNHLY and FYNNEI. This CDR3 contains 13 residues. V was clipped by 2 bases and J by 3 bases, with 7 bases between them. CDR3 sequence reads: CASSESREETQYF. CDR3 in DNA: TGTGCCAGCAGTGAATCGAGGGAAGAGACCCAGTACTTC.

This sequence joins TRBV2 and TRBJ2-5; 10 bases agree with TRBD2. V dropped 3 bases and J dropped 5; count of bases not matched to a gene: 9. The CDR3 covers 16 residues. Germline-derived CDR1 and CDR2 are SNHLY and FYNNEI. CDR3 loop: CASSELTSGRRETQYF. The DNA for the CDR3 is TGTGCCAGCAGTGAGTTGACTAGCGGGCGACGTGAGACCCAGTACTTC.

J is TRBJ2-7 and V is TRBV30; D is perhaps TRBD2 (5 bases). Trimming removed 2 bases at V and 2 bases at J, with 7 bases between. This CDR3 is built from 12 residues. Looked up from germline, CDR1 is GTSNPN and CDR2 is SVGIG (reference sequence). The CDR3 coding sequence is TGTGCCTGGAGTTCGGGAACCTACGAGCAGTACTTC. Residues: CAWSSGTYEQYF.

J is TRBJ2-7 and V is TRBV7-9; D is undetermined. CDR3 length: 13 residues. The germline gives CDR1 SEHNR, CDR2 FQNEAQ (reference sequence). Trimming removed 5 bases at V and 4 bases at J, with 12 bases between. CDR3 coding DNA: TGTGCCAGCAGCCCCCAGGCAGGATACGAGCAGTACTTC. It is translated as CASSPQAGYEQYF.

The chain joins TRBV7-9 to TRBJ1-2; 9 positions agree with TRBD1. Germline V CDR1 and CDR2: SEHNR, FQNEAQ (reference sequence). The CDR3 is 15 amino acids. The trim removed 1 base at V and 2 bases at J, leaving 2 bases unmatched. As DNA, the CDR3 is TGTGCCAGCAGCTTAGAGGGGACAGGGAACTATGGCTACACCTTC. Translation: CASSLEGTGNYGYTF.

This clone was found a few times. V usage is TRBV4-1 and J usage is TRBJ2-7; D is undetermined. The CDR3 spans 16 residues. From germline, CDR1 is MGHRA and CDR2 YSYEKL. Trimming shortened V by 0 bases and J by 2 bases, and 14 bases separated the two germline ends. Here the CDR3 reads CASSQEHIAAPYEQYF. The CDR3 DNA reads TGCGCCAGCAGCCAAGAGCACATCGCCGCCCCCTACGAGCAGTACTTC.

The sample holds a few counts of this clone. The chain carries TRBV4-1 and TRBJ2-1; D remains unclear. The ends were cut back, 1 base at V and 3 bases at J, with 10 bases in the middle. Germline V CDR1 and CDR2: MGHRA, YSYEKL. This CDR3 is 15 amino acids long. DNA for the CDR3: TGCGCCAGCAGCCAAGCTGAGGCGGACTACAATGAGCAGTTCTTC. Its translation is CASSQAEADYNEQFF.

This rearrangement joins TRBV13 to TRBJ2-2; no definite D call. This CDR3 spans 14 amino acids. Trimming removed 6 bases at V and 5 bases at J, with 13 bases between. CDR1 and CDR2 from the germline V gene are PRHDT and FYEKMQ (reference sequence). The CDR3: CASSMQQLTGELFF. The CDR3 DNA reads TGTGCCAGCAGTATGCAACAGCTTACCGGGGAGCTGTTTTTT.

The chain couples TRBV21-1 to TRBJ1-6. TRBV21-1 is reported as a pseudogene. This CDR3 region has 16 residues. CDR3 DNA sequence: TGTGCCAGCAGCATGCAAGGACGGCCCTATAATTCACCCCTCCACTTT. Its translation is CASSMQGRPYNSPLHF.

Remarks on this clone: Different DNA sequences within this sample yield the same CDR3. The gene calls are TRBV20-1 and TRBJ1-1; perhaps TRBD1 as D (6 bases). In germline, CDR1 is DFQATT, CDR2 SNEGSKA (reference sequence). Trimming cost V 7 bases and J 3 bases, with 9 bases left between them. The CDR3 is 11 amino acids. The CDR3 DNA sequence: TGCAGTGGGGGGCGGGACACTGAAGCTTTCTTT. This codes for CSGGRDTEAFF.

Here the CDR3 reads CSVAGVAGGSYEQYF. Here the CDR3 DNA reads TGCAGCGTCGCCGGGGTCGCGGGAGGATCCTACGAGCAGTACTTC. This chain uses TRBV29-1 with TRBJ2-7, with 8 bases aligning to TRBD2. Germline V gene sequence: CDR1 SQVTM, CDR2 ANQGSEA. Germline trimming cut 6 bases from V and 1 base from J; bases unmatched to any gene: 11. This CDR3 region has 15 residues.

The J gene is TRBJ2-4, the V gene TRBV5-1; no firm D call. Deletions cut 7 bases from V and 5 bases from J, with 22 bases between. The CDR3 runs to 16 residues. Germline loops: CDR1 SGHRS, CDR2 YFSETQ. CDR3 in amino acids: CASVGVGFIHQNIQYF. The CDR3 DNA reads as TGCGCCAGCGTCGGTGTGGGATTCATCCATCAAAACATTCAGTACTTC. Combining the CDR3 with reference TRBV5-1 and TRBJ2-4 gives the whole variable domain KAGVTQTPRYLIKTRGQQVTLSCSPISGHRSVSWYQQTPGQGLQFLFEYFSETQRNKGNFPGRFSGRQFSNSRSEMNVSTLELGDSALYLCASVGVGFIHQNIQYFGAGTRLSVL.

The chain is built from TRBV11-2 and TRBJ1-1; 7 bases line up with TRBD1. In germline, CDR1 is SGHAT, CDR2 FQNNGV. The length of the CDR3 is 14 residues. V trimming: 5 bases; J trimming: 6 bases; junction bases outside the gene matches: 9. CDR3 in amino acids: CASSEQDRAPEAFF. The CDR3 DNA sequence: TGTGCCAGCAGCGAACAAGACAGGGCTCCTGAAGCTTTCTTT.

The chain combines TRBV30 with TRBJ2-3, with D maybe TRBD1 (5 bases). Germline V lookup: CDR1 GTSNPN, CDR2 SVGIG (reference sequence). The CDR3 is 14 amino acids. V lost 2 bases to trimming and J lost 4 bases, with 13 bases between them. This CDR3 reads CAWSSGASPDTQYF. CDR3 DNA: TGTGCCTGGAGTAGTGGGGCGAGCCCAGATACGCAGTATTTT.

The V and J genes are TRBV11-2 and TRBJ2-5; D gene unclear. V gave up 3 bases and J gave up 2 bases, with 4 bases separating them. CDR1 is SGHAT and CDR2 is FQNNGV in the germline V gene. The length of the CDR3 is 12 residues. CDR3 loop: CASSFSQETQYF. The CDR3 nucleotides read TGTGCCAGCAGCTTCAGTCAAGAGACCCAGTACTTC.

This clone was counted between two and nine times. The chain links TRBV15 to TRBJ2-7; the match to TRBD1 covers 7 bases. CDR3 length: 15 amino acids. V shed 5 bases and J 6 bases; nucleotides not matched to a gene: 13. Germline loops: CDR1 LNHNV, CDR2 YYDKDF (reference sequence). CDR3 nucleotide sequence: TGTGCCACCAGCGCCGACAGGGAATTCCAGGCCGAGCAGTACTTC. Translation gives CATSADREFQAEQYF. Using reference TRBV15 and TRBJ2-7 for the parts outside the CDR3, the full variable domain is DAMVIQNPRYQVTQFGKPVTLSCSQTLNHNVMYWYQQKSSQAPKLLFHYYDKDFNNEADTPDNFQSRRPNTSFCFLDIRSPGLGDTAMYLCATSADREFQAEQYFGPGTRLTVT.